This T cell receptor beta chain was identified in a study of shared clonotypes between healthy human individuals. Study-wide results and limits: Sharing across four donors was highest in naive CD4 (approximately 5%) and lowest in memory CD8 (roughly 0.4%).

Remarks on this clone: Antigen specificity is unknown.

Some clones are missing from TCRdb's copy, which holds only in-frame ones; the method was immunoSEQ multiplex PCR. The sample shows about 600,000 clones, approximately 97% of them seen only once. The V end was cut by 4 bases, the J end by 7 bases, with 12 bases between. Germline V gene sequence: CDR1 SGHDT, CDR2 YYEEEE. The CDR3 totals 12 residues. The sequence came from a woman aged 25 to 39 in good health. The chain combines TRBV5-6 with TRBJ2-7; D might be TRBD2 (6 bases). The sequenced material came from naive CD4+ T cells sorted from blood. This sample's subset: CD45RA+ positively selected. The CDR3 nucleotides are TGTGCCAGCAGCACGGATGCGGGGGAGCAGTACTTC. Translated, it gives CASSTDAGEQYF.